This TCR beta chain is drawn from a study of cytomegalovirus exposure and HLA in healthy donors (dated by TCRdb to the late 2010s). Study-level background: An earlier analysis of roughly 500 of the donors reported 276 Gb of sequence data and around 120 million unique TCR beta sequences obtained from approximately 180 million T cells. Approximately 300 gigabases of sequencing data and around 90 million unique TCR sequences made up an early release that covered approximately 650 HLA-typed donors. Among the roughly 390 genotyped donors, approximately 82% belonged to the genetic ancestry cluster associated with self-reported Caucasian donors. The study aimed to test whether cataloging public T cell receptors could reveal signatures of past pathogen exposure. The T cell repertoires of 666 subjects were profiled by immunosequencing and related to cytomegalovirus serostatus. Besides the first cohort of around 700 subjects, a separate validation cohort made up of around 120 different subjects was used. High-throughput TCR immunosequencing, statistical association of individual TCRs with disease status, and machine learning were combined to predict cytomegalovirus infection status. To study patterns of TCR occurrence, a later analysis re-analyzed previously published TCR beta repertoires from 666 donors and added high-resolution HLA genotyping. The later analysis used no new phenotypic data to find candidate immune exposures, relying instead on TCR beta sequences and their occurrence across donors. An earlier analysis of 587 of the donors used high-throughput TCR beta sequencing to judge whether each TCR beta V gene segment behaved as functional or pseudogenic. Donor age, sex, ethnicity and CMV serostatus were collected together with the repertoire data. A later genetic analysis used genome-wide SNP genotypes for 398 of the 666 donors, treating that subset as a discovery cohort. Every discovery cohort repertoire had been produced on one sequencing platform. Class I and class II HLA loci were covered by the typing at four-digit resolution. Typing coverage varied by locus: about 620-630 donors for A, B, C, DRB1 and DQB1; roughly 560 for DQA1; over 600 for DPA1; some 470 for DPB1. Roughly five DR-DQ haplotypes were handled as single units for association and clustering, since linkage in the cohort was strong. Among a few hundred genotyped donors of the cohort, an average of around 240,000 unique TCR beta nucleotide sequences were sequenced per donor, roughly a sixth of them non-productive.

The CDR3 measures 14 amino acids from cysteine to phenylalanine. Only the CDR3 DNA is retained, 42 bases long and in frame from the first base. The germline V gene encodes CDR1 MNHEY and CDR2 SMNVEV (reference sequence). V is pared back by 5 bases and J by 0 bases, with 9 bases lying between the germline termini. The cohort consisted of 600 to 700 healthy bone marrow donors. At the time of sampling, every cohort member was nominally healthy, though immune exposures that went unrecorded were likely present. The donor was CMV seropositive and belonged to the group of 270 or so seropositive cohort members. Each donor provided a peripheral blood sample, and peripheral blood mononuclear cells were used for TCR beta sequencing. Genomic DNA extraction from the blood cell samples was performed with the Qiagen DNeasy Blood Extraction Kit. Overall study outcomes, separate from this receptor: While some public TCRs were present in many individuals, most TCR sequences turned up only very rarely across donors. The cohort was sequenced for TCR beta chains only, and without alpha or paired-chain data the features that could be detected were limited. Compared with equally common non-associated chains, HLA-associated TCR beta chains in a later analysis were more clonally expanded and had lower generation probabilities. At a false discovery rate of 0.05, a later analysis linked some 18,000 TCR beta sequences to specific HLA alleles. Because counts were too low, roughly 18 rarely observed V segments, including chromosome 9 orphons, were left out of the earlier analysis of approximately 500 of the donors. A few of the identified cytomegalovirus-associated TCR beta chains were confirmed in vitro to be specific for cytomegalovirus antigens. The study gave a list of 150 to 200 TCR beta chains associated with cytomegalovirus. The sequencing pipeline was judged likely to have produced a cluster of highly shared sequence variants as a technical artifact. A further reported finding was that TCR beta sequences accurately predicted the HLA-A and HLA-B alleles for most subjects in the first cohort. The 87-base-pair reads could not distinguish some IMGT-functional V segments, including TRBV6-2 and TRBV6-3, so those segments were excluded. According to a later analysis, TCR association rates differed among HLA loci, with DRB1 alleles showing the most associated TCRs and HLA-C alleles showing the fewest. Assigning TCR associations to individual alleles was difficult when HLA alleles, especially DR and DQ, strongly co-occurred. The classifier was reported to diagnose cytomegalovirus status with high specificity and sensitivity in both the original cohort and the validation cohort. In a later analysis, most CMV-associated TCR beta chains were found to appear HLA-restricted, with HLA associations seemingly driven largely by CMV exposure. The presence/absence analyses assumed that sequencing depth was roughly uniform across donors, and that assumption may not be true. Compared with the roughly 670-donor mean, donors in an Asian-associated ancestry cluster had fewer N-insertions in productive TCRs, according to a later genetic analysis. In a later genetic analysis, a missense DCLRE1C variant was associated with V-gene and J-gene trimming of TCR beta chains, and the association was replicated in an independent cohort. In a later analysis, several top co-occurrence clusters were reported to appear linked to parvovirus B19, influenza, CMV and Epstein-Barr virus. CMV serostatus was the only immune exposure information available for the cohort. Correlated functional status among segregating V segments might reflect linkage disequilibrium, but an unknown experimental factor could not be ruled out. In an earlier analysis of around 600 of the donors, most TCR beta V segments were observed in productive rearrangements about 87% or about 30% of the time, broadly matching IMGT annotations. The authors suggested that the approach could potentially be generalized to other disease states and immunological phenotypes. HLA typing was unavailable for some donors at each locus, so association tests used only the typed subset.

Libraries came from the immunoSEQ multiplex PCR assay. For the multiplex PCR, a mixture combining 60 forward primers for TCR Vbeta segments and 13 reverse primers for TCR Jbeta segments was used. Amplification of the CDR3 region of rearranged TCR beta genes was performed with a multiplex PCR assay on genomic DNA. Amplified TCR beta libraries were sequenced as 87-base-pair reads on the Illumina HiSeq System. In the authors' own workflow: A later analysis counted tens of millions of unique TCR beta chains across the roughly 700 repertoires, and 10 million to 12 million of these chains were shared by at least two donors. A nearest-neighbor algorithm error-corrected the raw reads and collapsed the reads into unique sequences, merging closely related sequences to remove PCR and sequencing errors. Alignment of CDR3 sequences to IMGT reference sequences was used to assign V, D and J gene segments. For a sequence to be retained, at least a six-nucleotide match to both a V gene segment and a J gene segment was required. Rearrangements were classified as productive when the CDR3 lacked stop codons and remained in frame with V and J, and all other rearrangements were classified as non-productive. Following IMGT convention, CDR3 was defined as the stretch from the second conserved V-encoded cysteine up to the conserved J-encoded phenylalanine. The earlier analysis of a few hundred of the donors excluded any sequence lacking an unambiguous match to a single V gene segment. In an earlier analysis of 450 to 750 of the donors, a V segment was called functional when productive rearrangements were above 56.7%, and segregating when the standard deviation between donors exceeded 5%. A statistical classification framework was built to diagnose cytomegalovirus status from the catalog of TCR beta chain sequences. In a later analysis, TCR nucleotide sequences were compared against IMGT/GENE-DB human TR gene sequences so that V and J genes could be assigned. A later analysis assigned CDR3 sequences and most-parsimonious VDJ recombination scenarios with the TCRdist pipeline. In a later analysis, every TCR beta chain was defined by the combination of its CDR3 amino acid sequence and its V-gene family, and reads without a unique V-gene family were dropped. In a later analysis, around 600 highly shared, low-generation-probability nucleotide sequences were removed to address suspected cross-contamination and a sequencing artifact. A later analysis calculated a clonal expansion index for each public chain from normalized within-repertoire ranks of inferred template counts. In a later analysis, generation probabilities were computed using a VDJ recombination model fitted to out-of-frame rearrangements, and the results were checked against IGoR. A later analysis scored TCR-TCR, TCR-HLA and TCR-CMV co-occurrence with hypergeometric tests, applying a repertoire-size bias correction to TCR pairs. To estimate false discovery rates, a later analysis permuted the HLA or CMV assignments 20 times. In a later analysis, co-occurring TCRs were grouped using DBSCAN, with TCRdist sequence similarity added in when clustering inside HLA-allele-positive subsets. Repertoires with fewer than 30,000 or more than 120,000 public chains were left out of co-occurrence clustering, as were five repertoires with anomalous nucleotide sharing. The immuneACCESS repertoire file appears here via TCRdb, limited to in-frame rearrangements. These files lack a portion of the clones; in checked studies, under half of the deficit traces to unresolved V genes, and the cause of the others is not known. V, J and clone size were drawn from that table, and D and trimming were deduced from the DNA. In this sample the table shows fewer than 90,000 clones, about 77% of which occur a single time. The ten biggest clones cover around 2.3% of the sample.

Of note for this clone: Its binding antigen is unknown. No base qualities exist here, and no much larger clone lies one base off it.

The sequenced sample was PBMCs. This chain joins TRBV27 to TRBJ2-3, with a weak D call of TRBD1 (5 bases match). The TCR was taken from a male donor in good health and CMV-seropositive. The nucleotides read TGTGCCAGCAGTCCCCGGACAAGCACAGATACGCAGTATTTT. Translated, it gives CASSPRTSTDTQYF.